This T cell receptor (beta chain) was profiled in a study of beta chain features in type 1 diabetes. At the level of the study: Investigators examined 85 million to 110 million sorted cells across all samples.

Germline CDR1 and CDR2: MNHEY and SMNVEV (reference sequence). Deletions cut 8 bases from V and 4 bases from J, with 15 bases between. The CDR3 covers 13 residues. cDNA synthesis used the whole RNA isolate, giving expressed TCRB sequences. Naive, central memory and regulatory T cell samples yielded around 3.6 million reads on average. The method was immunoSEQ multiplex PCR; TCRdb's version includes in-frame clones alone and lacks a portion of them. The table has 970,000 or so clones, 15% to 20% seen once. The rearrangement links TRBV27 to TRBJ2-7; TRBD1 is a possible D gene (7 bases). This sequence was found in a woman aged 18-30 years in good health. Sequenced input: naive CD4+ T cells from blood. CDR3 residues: CASRKPGGYEQYF. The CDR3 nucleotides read TGTGCCAGCCGAAAACCAGGGGGGTACGAGCAGTACTTC.